A single sample is the source of the 19 T cell receptor beta chains below, sequenced in a study of cytomegalovirus exposure and HLA in healthy donors. PCR amplification relied on 60 Vbeta primers (plus 13 Jbeta primers). Some clones are missing from TCRdb's copy, which holds only in-frame ones; the method was immunoSEQ multiplex PCR. The sample shows approximately 170,000 clones, about 85% of them seen only once. Sequenced input: PBMCs. These receptors originate from a boy aged 2 to 10 in good health and CMV-seronegative.

The V and J genes are TRBV2 and TRBJ2-7; tentative D call: TRBD1 (6 bases). The ends were cut back, 8 bases at V and 0 bases at J, with 8 bases in the middle. This CDR3 is 12 amino acids long. Germline V gene data show CDR1 as SNHLY and CDR2 as FYNNEI. CDR3 nucleotide sequence: TGTGCCAGCGGACAGACCTCCTACGAGCAGTACTTC. Encoded protein: CASGQTSYEQYF.

A word on this clone: Distinct nucleotide sequences in the sample also encode this CDR3. The gene calls are TRBV6-1 and TRBJ2-7, with 9 positions matching TRBD2. V lost 4 bases to trimming and J lost 0 bases; unmatched junction nucleotides: 10. The CDR3 runs 17 residues. Germline V lookup: CDR1 MNHNS, CDR2 SASEGT. CDR3 sequence reads: CASSAVASGIFSYEQYF. CDR3 bases: TGTGCCAGCAGTGCAGTAGCTAGCGGGATCTTCTCCTACGAGCAGTACTTC.

This rearrangement joins TRBV7-6 to TRBJ1-5; the match to TRBD1 covers 11 bases. Germline CDR1 is SGHVS and CDR2 is FNYEAQ. The CDR3 has 16 amino acids. With 3 bases clipped from V and 1 base from J, the junction kept 2 bases outside the gene matches. The chain's CDR3 is CASSFWDRGSNQPQHF. The DNA for the CDR3 is TGTGCCAGCAGCTTTTGGGACAGGGGGAGCAATCAGCCCCAGCATTTT.

The rearrangement joins TRBV5-4 to TRBJ1-3; D call uncertain. This CDR3 has 12 residues. Germline CDR1 SGHNT, CDR2 YYREEE (reference sequence). V dropped 10 bases and J dropped 0 bases, with 8 bases sitting between them. CDR3 residues: CAVKSSGNTIYF. The CDR3 nucleotides read TGTGCCGTCAAGAGCTCTGGAAACACCATATATTTT.

The chain couples TRBV6-5 to TRBJ1-2; maybe TRBD1 (6 bases). CDR3 size: 13 residues. Germline lookup yields CDR1 MNHEY and CDR2 SVGAGI. The germline V and J ends were trimmed by 6 bases and 8 bases, with 16 bases remaining between them. The CDR3 bases are TGTGCCAGCAGCGCCGGGACAATGGAGGGCTACACCTTC. This translates into CASSAGTMEGYTF.

The gene calls are TRBV7-8 and TRBJ2-5; D remains ambiguous. The CDR3 sequence is 12 residues long. V gave up 2 bases and J gave up 5 bases, with 6 bases separating them. CDR1 is SGHVS and CDR2 is FQNEAQ in the germline V gene. The chain's CDR3 is CASSLYKETQYF. The CDR3, as DNA: TGTGCCAGCAGCTTATACAAGGAGACCCAGTACTTC. Full variable domain (remainder filled in from reference TRBV7-8 and TRBJ2-5): GAGVSQSPRYKVAKRGQDVALRCDPISGHVSLFWYQQALGQGPEFLTYFQNEAQLDKSGLPSDRFFAERPEGSVSTLKIQRTQQEDSAVYLCASSLYKETQYFGPGTRLLVL.

The CDR3 region has the DNA TGTGCCAGCAGCGTTAATCCCGGGAGCTCCTACAATGAGCAGTTCTTC. This encodes CASSVNPGSSYNEQFF. The genes are TRBV9 and TRBJ2-1; a weak D match, TRBD2 (6 bases). The CDR3 sequence is 16 residues long. Per germline, CDR1 SGDLS and CDR2 YYNGEE. Trimming cost V 2 bases and J 0 bases, with 12 bases left between them.

The chain carries TRBV11-3 and TRBJ2-3; the match to TRBD2 covers 13 bases. Germline loops: CDR1 SGHNT, CDR2 YENEEA. This CDR3 has 17 amino acids. Trimming at V came to 2 bases and at J to 2 bases, leaving 4 bases not matched to a gene. The DNA for the CDR3 is TGTGCCAGCAGCTTAAGTACTAGCGGGGGGGCCACAGATACGCAGTATTTT. This sequence encodes CASSLSTSGGATDTQYF.

V is TRBV28 and J is TRBJ1-3, with D perhaps matching TRBD1 (5 bases). V lost 5 bases to trimming and J lost 0 bases, with 11 bases between them. Per the germline V gene, CDR1 is MDHEN and CDR2 is SYDVKM. This CDR3 contains 15 residues. CDR3 DNA sequence: TGTGCCAGCAGTCCGGGGGACTTCTCTGGAAACACCATATATTTT. It is translated as CASSPGDFSGNTIYF.

In this sample, this clone turned up a few times. The rearrangement links TRBV7-2 to TRBJ2-7; possible D gene TRBD1, 5 bases. This CDR3 has 14 residues. The V gene's germline CDR1 is SGHTA and CDR2 FQGNSA. V gave up 2 bases and J gave up 3 bases, with 11 bases separating them. DNA of the CDR3: TGTGCCAGCAGCTTAAGCAGGGTTAGCTACGAGCAGTACTTC. Encoded protein: CASSLSRVSYEQYF.

This clone has more than one count but fewer than ten. The J gene is TRBJ2-1, the V gene TRBV5-1, with TRBD2 matching over 8 bases. The trim removed 0 bases at V and 10 bases at J, leaving 9 bases unmatched. This CDR3 has 15 residues. Germline CDR1 is SGHRS and CDR2 is YFSETQ. In DNA, the CDR3 is TGCGCCAGCAGCTTGGGCCGGGGGGGACCCAGCGAGCAGTTCTTC. Its translation: CASSLGRGGPSEQFF.

J is TRBJ1-1 and V is TRBV19; possible D gene TRBD1, 5 bases. The germline V gene has CDR1 LNHDA and CDR2 SQIVND (reference sequence). The CDR3 has 14 amino acids. Trimming removed 3 bases at V and 0 bases at J, with 8 bases between. The CDR3 nucleotides read TGTGCCAGTAGTATCGGGGGAATGAACACTGAAGCTTTCTTT. It is translated as CASSIGGMNTEAFF. The whole variable domain, remainder taken from reference TRBV19 and TRBJ1-1, is DGGITQSPKYLFRKEGQNVTLSCEQNLNHDAMYWYRQDPGQGLRLIYYSQIVNDFQKGDIAEGYSVSREKKESFPLTVTSAQKNPTAFYLCASSIGGMNTEAFFGQGTRLTVV.

This clone has more than one count but fewer than ten. V usage is TRBV19 and J usage is TRBJ1-2, with 8 bases matching TRBD1. V gave up 4 bases and J gave up 6 bases; unmatched junction bases: 4. Looked up from germline, CDR1 is LNHDA and CDR2 is SQIVND (reference sequence). The CDR3 is 13 residues long. This CDR3 is CASSRGQANGYTF. As DNA, the CDR3 is TGTGCCAGTAGTAGGGGACAGGCTAATGGCTACACCTTC.

The chain couples TRBV27 to TRBJ1-2; no reliable D call. CDR3 size: 12 residues. CDR1 and CDR2 (germline): MNHEY, SMNVEV (reference sequence). V shed 10 bases and J shed 8 bases, with 17 bases lying between them. The CDR3 bases are TGTGCCACCTCCCCCTCGGCGGGGGGCTACACCTTC. Amino acids: CATSPSAGGYTF.

The chain employs TRBV7-9 and TRBJ1-6; D not resolved. Germline V lookup: CDR1 SEHNR, CDR2 FQNEAQ (reference sequence). V was clipped by 6 bases and J by 7 bases, with 7 bases between them. This CDR3 comprises 12 residues. The CDR3 region is CASSAVNSPLHF. CDR3 bases: TGTGCCAGCAGTGCGGTAAATTCACCCCTCCACTTT.

The genes are TRBV11-2 and TRBJ2-7, with a possible D match to TRBD1 (6 bases). The CDR3 length is 13 residues. Between the trimmed V and J ends, which lost 5 bases and 2 bases, there was a span of 10 bases. From germline, CDR1 is SGHAT and CDR2 FQNNGV. In DNA, the CDR3 is TGTGCCAGCAGCCTGGGACATCCCTACGAGCAGTACGTC. It specifies CASSLGHPYEQYV.

This sequence joins TRBV6-1 and TRBJ2-7; TRBD2 might be the D (5 bases). Germline loops: CDR1 MNHNS, CDR2 SASEGT. This CDR3 region has 15 residues. V lost 6 bases and J 5 bases, leaving 20 bases between the germline ends. The CDR3 DNA reads TGTGCCAGCAGCTCGGGATTCGGGGTGAGCCACGAGCAGTACTTC. Its translation is CASSSGFGVSHEQYF.

As for this clone: At one end, the junction sequence differs from germline, possibly due to a read error. V gene TRBV5-1 combines with J gene TRBJ1-1; the D gene is possibly TRBD1 (5 bases). Germline values: CDR1 SGHRS, CDR2 YFSETQ. CDR3 length: 11 amino acids. CDR3 loop: CASSLAGVTVF. The CDR3 coding sequence is TGCGCCAGCAGCTTGGCGGGGGTCACCGTCTTT.

The V gene is TRBV6-1, the J gene TRBJ2-1, with 8 bases aligning to TRBD1. V dropped 3 bases and J dropped 10; count of bases not matched to a gene: 5. Germline V gene sequence: CDR1 MNHNS, CDR2 SASEGT. The CDR3 totals 13 residues. The CDR3 region has the DNA TGTGCCAGCAGTGATAGAAGGGACAGGGAGCAGTTCTTC. This translates into CASSDRRDREQFF.